The clone carrying this TCR beta chain was observed a single time. What it binds is not known. After extraction with the RNeasy kit, about 0.5 to 1 ug of the RNA was reverse transcribed using random hexamers. The CDR3 of TCR beta was amplified by immunoSEQ multiplex PCR across 54 Vbeta and 13 Jbeta. TCRdb passed the immunoSEQ multiplex PCR reads through MiXCR, listing each CDR3 protein once. The sample records 200,000 to 300,000 distinct CDR3 sequences, approximately 95% being singletons. The data belong to a study of CD8 T cells in Susac syndrome. As for the study in general: Patients with Susac syndrome were therapy-naive, on corticosteroids, or on intravenous immunoglobulin alone at blood draw.

The CDR3 spans 14 residues. V was clipped by 0 bases and J by 8 bases; unmatched bases: 6. Study-wide points: Clonal expansion was absent from the CD4+ T cell repertoires in Susac syndrome.

Through negative isolation, CD4+ and CD8+ T cells were obtained, while TEMRA cells were enriched using FACS. Sequences were obtained from CD4+ T cells from PBMCs. The genes are TRBV23-1 and TRBJ1-2; 7 nucleotides match TRBD1. TRBV23-1 is identified as an open reading frame with a role that is uncertain. This receptor was obtained from a human donor with Susac syndrome. CDR3 bases: TGCGCCAGCAGTCAATCCGAGGGGGCGCGAGGCTACACCTTC. Translation: CASSQSEGARGYTF.